These 9 T cell receptor beta chains came from one sample sequenced in a study of identical twins. TCRdb fed the 5' RACE reads into MiXCR, producing one record per CDR3 protein. Found here are some 760,000 distinct CDR3 sequences, roughly 20% of them singletons; the top ten hold around 13%. These data are also associated with another study on T cells expressing NK-cell markers.

The sequencing input was PBMCs. The receptors stem from a woman between 18 and 30 years old in good health.

This rearrangement joins TRBV5-1 to TRBJ1-1, with TRBD1 matching over 7 bases. The trim removed 1 base at V and 6 bases at J, leaving 6 bases unmatched. Germline V gene data show CDR1 as SGHRS and CDR2 as YFSETQ. This CDR3 has 14 residues. The CDR3 is CASSLIPGGAEAFF. The CDR3 DNA follows: TGCGCCAGCAGCTTGATTCCAGGGGGTGCTGAAGCTTTCTTT.

The V gene is TRBV6-1, the J gene TRBJ2-6, with D perhaps matching TRBD1 (5 bases). The CDR3 consists of 16 residues. V was trimmed by 3 bases and J by 0 bases, leaving 9 bases between them. The germline V gene encodes CDR1 MNHNS and CDR2 SASEGT. Here the CDR3 reads CASSEGRLSGANVLTF. The CDR3, as DNA: TGTGCCAGCAGTGAGGGGCGCCTCTCTGGGGCCAACGTCCTGACTTTC.

The table lists this clonotype with a few counts. The junction departs from germline at one end; a sequencing error may be responsible. The J gene is TRBJ2-5, the V gene TRBV28; no definite D call. Germline lookup yields CDR1 MDHEN and CDR2 SYDVKM. The CDR3 has 13 residues. Here the CDR3 DNA reads TGTGCCAGCAGTCTATGGGCCAGCGAGACCCAGTACTTC. Protein sequence: CASSLWASETQYF.

The chain joins TRBV10-3 to TRBJ2-5; 8 positions match TRBD2. J gave up 1 base and V 2 bases, and 3 bases lay outside the gene matches. CDR3 length: 15 amino acids. The germline V gene encodes CDR1 ENHRY and CDR2 SYGVKD. The CDR3 is CAISEERGLQETQYF. The CDR3 DNA reads TGTGCCATCAGTGAGGAGCGGGGGCTCCAAGAGACCCAGTACTTC.

The genes are TRBV12-3 or TRBV12-4 and TRBJ1-1, with D possibly matching TRBD1 (5 bases). The V gene lost 8 bases and the J gene lost 8 bases, with 18 bases spanning the gap. This CDR3 has 13 amino acids. CDR3 DNA: TGTGCCAGCCGCAGACAGACCCCCGTGGAAGCTTTCTTT. Its translation is CASRRQTPVEAFF.

This clonotype was seen many times. The chain is built from TRBV6-6 and TRBJ1-5; tentatively, D is TRBD1 (6 bases). With 4 bases removed from V and 4 bases from J, the gap between germline ends came to 17 bases. The germline V gene encodes CDR1 MNHNY and CDR2 SVGAGI (reference sequence). This CDR3 spans 16 amino acids. CDR3 protein: CASSSLGTQVNQPQHF. DNA for the CDR3: TGTGCCAGCAGTTCCTTAGGGACACAAGTTAATCAGCCCCAGCATTTT.

This clonotype has a handful of counts. The J gene is TRBJ2-1, the V gene TRBV7-9; 10 nucleotides line up with TRBD2. The CDR3 spans 15 residues. CDR1 SEHNR and CDR2 FQNEAQ come from the germline V gene (reference sequence). V trimming: 5 bases; J trimming: 5 bases; junction bases outside the gene matches: 6. This CDR3 is CASSDLAGENNEQFF. CDR3 nucleotides: TGTGCCAGCAGCGATCTAGCGGGGGAGAACAATGAGCAGTTCTTC.

This chain links TRBV6-1 with TRBJ2-6, with D unclear. There are 13 residues in the CDR3. Germline CDR1 MNHNS, CDR2 SASEGT. Trimming pared 10 bases from V and 4 bases from J, leaving 11 bases between. Written as DNA, the CDR3 is TGTGCCATAAGACCCCCCGGGGCCAACGTCCTGACTTTC. Encoded protein: CAIRPPGANVLTF.

The rearrangement links TRBV3-1 to TRBJ1-2, with unresolved D. This CDR3 is built from 12 residues. V was trimmed by 4 bases and J by 4 bases, leaving 7 bases between them. CDR1 LGHDT and CDR2 YNNKEL come from the germline V gene (reference sequence). DNA for the CDR3: TGTGCCAGCAGCCGAGCGGGCTATGGCTACACCTTC. Amino acids: CASSRAGYGYTF.